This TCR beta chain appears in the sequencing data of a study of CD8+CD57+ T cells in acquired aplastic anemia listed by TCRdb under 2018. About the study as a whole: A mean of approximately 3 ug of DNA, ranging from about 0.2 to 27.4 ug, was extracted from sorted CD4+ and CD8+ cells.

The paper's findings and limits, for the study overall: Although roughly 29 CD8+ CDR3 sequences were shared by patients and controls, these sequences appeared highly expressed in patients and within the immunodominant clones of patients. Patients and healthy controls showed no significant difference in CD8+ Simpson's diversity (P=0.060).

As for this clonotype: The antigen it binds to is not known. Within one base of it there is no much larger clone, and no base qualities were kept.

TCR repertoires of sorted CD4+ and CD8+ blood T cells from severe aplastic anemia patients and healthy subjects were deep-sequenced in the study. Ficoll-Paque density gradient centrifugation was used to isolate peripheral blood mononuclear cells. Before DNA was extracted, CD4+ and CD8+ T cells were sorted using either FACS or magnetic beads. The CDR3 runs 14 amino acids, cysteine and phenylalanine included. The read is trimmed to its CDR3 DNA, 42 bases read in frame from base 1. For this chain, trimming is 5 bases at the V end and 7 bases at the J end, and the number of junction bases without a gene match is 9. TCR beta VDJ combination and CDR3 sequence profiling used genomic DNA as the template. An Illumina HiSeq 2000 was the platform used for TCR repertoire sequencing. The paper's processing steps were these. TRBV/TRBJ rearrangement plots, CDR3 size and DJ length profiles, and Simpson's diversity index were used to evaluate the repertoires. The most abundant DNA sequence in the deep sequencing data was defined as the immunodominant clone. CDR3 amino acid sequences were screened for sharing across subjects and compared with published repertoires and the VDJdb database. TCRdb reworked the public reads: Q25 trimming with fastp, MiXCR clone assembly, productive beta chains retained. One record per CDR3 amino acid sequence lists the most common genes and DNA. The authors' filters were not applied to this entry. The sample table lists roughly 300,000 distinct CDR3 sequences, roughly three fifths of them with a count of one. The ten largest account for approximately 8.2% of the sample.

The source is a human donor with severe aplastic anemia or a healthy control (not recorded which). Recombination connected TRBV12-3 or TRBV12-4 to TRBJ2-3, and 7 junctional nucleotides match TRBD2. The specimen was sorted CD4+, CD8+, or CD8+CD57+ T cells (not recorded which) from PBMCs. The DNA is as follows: TGTGCCAGCAGTCAACGGGACTACGGGCATACGCAGTATTTT. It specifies CASSQRDYGHTQYF.